The 5 T cell receptor beta chains in this list originate from one sample, sequenced in a study of blood T cell repertoires in COVID-19. Sequenced by immunoSEQ multiplex PCR; TCRdb stores in-frame clones only, minus some. The data hold about 220,000 clones, with about three quarters observed a single time. The sequenced sample was peripheral blood. These receptors all come from a woman aged 70-85 years with acute or convalescent COVID-19.

In this sample, this clone turned up a few times. The chain links TRBV19 to TRBJ1-1; 7 nucleotides match TRBD1. The germline gives CDR1 LNHDA, CDR2 SQIVND (reference sequence). The ends lost 8 bases at V and 3 bases at J; junction bases unmatched: 6. The CDR3 loop spans 13 amino acids. Here the CDR3 reads CASLLDRDTEAFF. The CDR3 DNA is TGTGCCAGTCTCCTCGACAGGGACACTGAAGCTTTCTTT.

This clone showed up just a few times. V and J are TRBV18 and TRBJ2-7, with 8 positions matching TRBD1. V trimming: 3 bases; J trimming: 0 bases; junction bases outside the gene matches: 4. The length of the CDR3 is 15 residues. CDR1 and CDR2 (germline): KGHSH, LQKENI. Written as DNA, the CDR3 is TGTGCCAGCTCACCCCAGGGACAGGCCTCCTACGAGCAGTACTTC. This gives the protein CASSPQGQASYEQYF.

The V call is TRBV21-1, the J call TRBJ2-2; TRBD1, the table's D call, was not compared with the DNA. TRBV21-1 counts as a pseudogene. The length of the CDR3 is 16 residues. CDR3 residues: CASSKVFRMNTGELFF. The CDR3 DNA reads as TGTGCCAGCAGCAAAGTTTTCAGAATGAACACCGGGGAGCTGTTTTTT.

This chain links TRBV10-3 with TRBJ2-2; TRBD1 matches at 7 bases. This CDR3 comprises 14 residues. After removal of 8 bases from V and 2 bases from J, the junction contained 5 bases not matched to a gene. The V gene's germline CDR1 is ENHRY and CDR2 SYGVKD. The CDR3 DNA follows: TGTGCCATCCAAGGGGGCGCTAACACCGGGGAGCTGTTTTTT. It is translated as CAIQGGANTGELFF.

The rearrangement uses TRBV6-2 or TRBV6-3 and TRBJ2-7; weak D call: TRBD1 (6 bases). This CDR3 spans 13 amino acids. Deletions cut 5 bases from V and 5 bases from J, with 13 bases between. Germline V gives CDR1 MNHEY, CDR2 SVGEGT. This CDR3 is CASSETGRNEQYV. CDR3 in DNA: TGTGCCAGCAGTGAGACAGGCAGGAACGAGCAGTACGTC.